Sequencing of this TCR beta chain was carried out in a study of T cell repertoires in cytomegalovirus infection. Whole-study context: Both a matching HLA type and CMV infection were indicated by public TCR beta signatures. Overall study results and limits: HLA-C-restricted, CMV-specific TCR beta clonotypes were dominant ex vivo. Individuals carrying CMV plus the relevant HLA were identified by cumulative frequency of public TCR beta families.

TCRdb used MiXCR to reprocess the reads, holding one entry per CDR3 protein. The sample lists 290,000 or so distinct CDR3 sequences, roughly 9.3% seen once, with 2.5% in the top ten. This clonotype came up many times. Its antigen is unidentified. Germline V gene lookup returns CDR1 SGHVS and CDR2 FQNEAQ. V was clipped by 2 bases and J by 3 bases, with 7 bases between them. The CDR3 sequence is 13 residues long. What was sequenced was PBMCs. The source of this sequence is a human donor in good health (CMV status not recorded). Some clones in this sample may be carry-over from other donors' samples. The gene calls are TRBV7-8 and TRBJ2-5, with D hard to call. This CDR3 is CASSLYRKETQYF. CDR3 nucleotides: TGTGCCAGCAGCTTATACAGAAAAGAGACCCAGTACTTC.